This paragraph covers one T cell receptor (beta chain) sequence. Antigen specificity is unknown. V lost 5 bases and J 0 bases, leaving 16 bases between the germline ends. CDR3 length equals 16 residues. Germline V gene data show CDR1 as MNHEY and CDR2 as SVGEGT. The data stem from a study of blood T cells in healthy people across ages. About the study: About one barcoded beta molecule per two T cells was the capture yield of template switching.

Study-wide points: Diversity estimated from one million T cells was considered an underestimate.

Primers used in a second PCR of about 6 to 11 cycles were a sample-barcoded 5' primer and a J-beta primer mix. Each sample yielded at least 2.5 million CDR3-containing paired-end reads. MiXCR, run by TCRdb on the 5' RACE reads, gives a single entry per CDR3 protein. The profile shows about 1,400,000 distinct CDR3 sequences, around 55% of them singletons. The chain uses TRBV6-2 or TRBV6-3 and TRBJ2-5, with D uncertain. Sequences were obtained from blood. The receptor was isolated from a man aged 18 to 30 in good health. CDR3 coding DNA: TGTGCCAGCAGTCCCGTGGGCAATCGGTACCAAGAGACCCAGTACTTC. Translated: CASSPVGNRYQETQYF.